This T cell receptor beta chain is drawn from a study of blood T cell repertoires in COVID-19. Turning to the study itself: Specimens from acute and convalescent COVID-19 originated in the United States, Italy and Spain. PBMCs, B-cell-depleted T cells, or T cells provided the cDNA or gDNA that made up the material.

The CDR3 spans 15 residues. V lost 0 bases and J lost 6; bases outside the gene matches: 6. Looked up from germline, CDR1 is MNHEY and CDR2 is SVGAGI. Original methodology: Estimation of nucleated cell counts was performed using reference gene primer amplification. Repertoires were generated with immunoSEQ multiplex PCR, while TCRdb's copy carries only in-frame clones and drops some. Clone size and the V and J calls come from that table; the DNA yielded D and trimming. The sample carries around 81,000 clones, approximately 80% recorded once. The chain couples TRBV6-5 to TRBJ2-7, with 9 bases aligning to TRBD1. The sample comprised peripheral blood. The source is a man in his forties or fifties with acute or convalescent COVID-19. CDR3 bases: TGTGCCAGCAGTTACTCCGGGACAGGGCGGACCGAGCAGTACTTC. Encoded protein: CASSYSGTGRTEQYF.